These 19 T cell receptor beta chains were all obtained from the same sample, sequenced in a study of T cells expressing NK-cell markers. TCRdb re-called the 5' RACE reads; every CDR3 protein appears as one record, without DNA. Here the sample table reports 400,000 to 450,000 distinct CDR3 sequences. Sample: blood T cells: a sorted CD56 or NKG2C T cell subset, CD4+ or CD8+ T cells, or bulk PBMC T cells (not recorded which). These receptors all stem from a woman aged 18 to 75 in good health.

The chain combines TRBV4-3 with TRBJ2-1; TCRdb proposes TRBD1, but this gene call is untestable without DNA. Germline V CDR1 and CDR2: LGHNA, YSLEER. CDR3 size: 14 residues. The chain's CDR3 is CASSHKGGAGEQFF.

The J gene is TRBJ2-5, the V gene TRBV7-9; TCRdb reports TRBD1, a call that lacks DNA to check it against. There are 12 residues in the CDR3. Germline CDR1 reads SEHNR; CDR2 reads FQNEAQ (reference sequence). This CDR3 reads CAVGTGQETQYF.

This rearrangement joins TRBV20-1 to TRBJ2-1; without DNA, the TCRdb call of TRBD2 cannot be checked. The CDR3 is made up of 16 amino acids. Germline values: CDR1 DFQATT, CDR2 SNEGSKA (reference sequence). The CDR3 here is CSALAGTSGSYNEQFF.

The chain has TRBV11-2 and TRBJ1-2; the TRBD1 assignment by TCRdb is unverifiable without DNA. CDR1 SGHAT and CDR2 FQNNGV come from the germline V gene. The CDR3 sequence is 16 residues long. This CDR3 reads CASSLRGIIVTSGYTF.

The chain employs TRBV2 and TRBJ2-1; without DNA, the TCRdb call of TRBD1 cannot be checked. Per germline, CDR1 SNHLY and CDR2 FYNNEI. The CDR3 loop spans 15 amino acids. This chain's CDR3 is CARAPGGGSYNEQFF.

V and J are TRBV9 and TRBJ2-7; TCRdb selects TRBD1, and the lack of DNA leaves this call unchecked. The CDR3 covers 16 residues. CDR1 SGDLS and CDR2 YYNGEE come from the germline V gene. The CDR3 reads CASSVEGGDASGEQYF.

This sequence joins TRBV5-1 and TRBJ2-7; TCRdb's D call, TRBD2, is unchecked because there is no DNA. Germline V gives CDR1 SGHRS, CDR2 YFSETQ. The CDR3 totals 14 residues. The CDR3 sequence is CASSPRDFSGEQYF. Full variable domain (remainder filled in from reference TRBV5-1 and TRBJ2-7): KAGVTQTPRYLIKTRGQQVTLSCSPISGHRSVSWYQQTPGQGLQFLFEYFSETQRNKGNFPGRFSGRQFSNSRSEMNVSTLELGDSALYLCASSPRDFSGEQYFGPGTRLTVT.

The V gene is TRBV29-1, the J gene TRBJ2-3; there is no DNA to check the TCRdb D call of TRBD2. The CDR3 spans 14 residues. Germline CDR1 reads SQVTM; CDR2 reads ANQGSEA. The CDR3 spells CSVVGGSRLNTQYF.

The chain is built from TRBV20-1 and TRBJ1-1. This CDR3 has 15 residues. The germline V gene encodes CDR1 DFQATT and CDR2 SNEGSKA (reference sequence). The CDR3 protein is CSATNPRVGDTEAFF.

CDR3 loop: CASNGVLHSGANVLTF. The rearrangement uses TRBV11-2 and TRBJ2-6. CDR1 SGHAT and CDR2 FQNNGV come from the germline V gene. The CDR3 consists of 16 residues.

The chain couples TRBV20-1 to TRBJ1-5; the D call from TCRdb, TRBD1, cannot be confirmed without DNA. Germline assignment: CDR1 DFQATT and CDR2 SNEGSKA (reference sequence). CDR3 length equals 16 residues. The CDR3 is CSARGAGNRVDQPQHF.

This chain uses TRBV5-4 with TRBJ2-7; TCRdb designates TRBD1, a call that cannot be tested without DNA. The CDR3 length is 14 residues. CDR1 SGHNT and CDR2 YYREEE come from the germline V gene (reference sequence). The CDR3 sequence: CASSSTGLMGEQYF.

The rearrangement uses TRBV7-2 and TRBJ2-3; TCRdb names TRBD1, which stays unverified in the absence of DNA. In germline, CDR1 is SGHTA, CDR2 FQGNSA. The CDR3 has 17 amino acids. The CDR3 sequence: CASRTRDGTGGTDTQYF. The whole variable domain, remainder taken from reference TRBV7-2 and TRBJ2-3, is GAGVSQSPSNKVTEKGKDVELRCDPISGHTALYWYRQSLGQGLEFLIYFQGNSAPDKSGLPSDRFSAERTGGSVSTLTIQRTQQEDSAVYLCASRTRDGTGGTDTQYFGPGTRLTVL.

The rearrangement joins TRBV10-3 to TRBJ2-1; lacking DNA, the TRBD2 call made by TCRdb goes unchecked. CDR1 is ENHRY, CDR2 SYGVKD, per germline. The CDR3 extends over 17 amino acids. The chain's CDR3 is CAISEPTSGGGNNEQFF.

The V and J genes are TRBV7-3 and TRBJ1-1; lacking DNA, the TRBD1 call made by TCRdb goes unchecked. Germline CDR1 is SGHTA and CDR2 is FQGTGA. The CDR3 totals 15 residues. CDR3 residues: CASSLGRGHGTEAFF.

The chain joins TRBV5-4 to TRBJ2-1; as DNA is missing, the TRBD2 call by TCRdb cannot be tested. The CDR3 is made up of 13 amino acids. Germline CDR1 reads SGHNT; CDR2 reads YYREEE (reference sequence). Here the CDR3 reads CASSLVARTSEVF.

The V call is TRBV12-3 or TRBV12-4, the J call TRBJ2-1; with no DNA, the TCRdb D assignment of TRBD2 cannot be verified. The CDR3 sequence is 16 residues long. The CDR3 sequence is CASSSPRTSGHNEQFF.

The chain combines TRBV19 with TRBJ2-3; TCRdb's D gene call, TRBD2, goes unchecked for lack of DNA. Germline CDR1 is LNHDA and CDR2 is SQIVND (reference sequence). CDR3 size: 16 residues. The CDR3 sequence is CASSPWDGPRTDTQYF.

The chain employs TRBV2 and TRBJ2-1. Per germline, CDR1 SNHLY and CDR2 FYNNEI. CDR3 length: 14 residues. The CDR3 spells CASSDHSRVNEQFF. Filled out from reference TRBV2 and TRBJ2-1, the complete variable domain reads EPEVTQTPSHQVTQMGQEVILRCVPISNHLYFYWYRQILGQKVEFLVSFYNNEISEKSEIFDDQFSVERPDGSNFTLKIRSTKLEDSAMYFCASSDHSRVNEQFFGPGTRLTVL.